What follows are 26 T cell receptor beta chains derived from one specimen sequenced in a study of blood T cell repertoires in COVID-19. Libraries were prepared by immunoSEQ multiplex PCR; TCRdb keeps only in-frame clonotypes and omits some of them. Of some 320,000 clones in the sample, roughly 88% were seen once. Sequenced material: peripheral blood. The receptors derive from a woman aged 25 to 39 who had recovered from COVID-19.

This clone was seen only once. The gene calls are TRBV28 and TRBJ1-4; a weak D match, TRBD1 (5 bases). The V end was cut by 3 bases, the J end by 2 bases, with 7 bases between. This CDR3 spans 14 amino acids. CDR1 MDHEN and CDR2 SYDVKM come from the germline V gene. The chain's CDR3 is CASSLSGTNEKLFF. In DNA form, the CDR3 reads TGTGCCAGCAGTTTGTCAGGGACTAATGAAAAACTGTTTTTT.

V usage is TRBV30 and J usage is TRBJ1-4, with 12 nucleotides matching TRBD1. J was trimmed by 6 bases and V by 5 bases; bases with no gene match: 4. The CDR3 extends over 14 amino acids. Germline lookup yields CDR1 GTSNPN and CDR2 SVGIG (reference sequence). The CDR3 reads CAWGTGGAYEKLFF. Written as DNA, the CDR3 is TGTGCCTGGGGGACAGGGGGCGCGTATGAAAAACTGTTTTTT.

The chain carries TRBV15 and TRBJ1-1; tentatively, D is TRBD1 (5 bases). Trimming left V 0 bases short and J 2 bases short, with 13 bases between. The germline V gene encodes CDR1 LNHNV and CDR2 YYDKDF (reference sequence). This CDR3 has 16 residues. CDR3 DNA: TGTGCCACCAGCAGAGAAGTCGGCAGGGAAAACACTGAAGCTTTCTTT. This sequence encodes CATSREVGRENTEAFF.

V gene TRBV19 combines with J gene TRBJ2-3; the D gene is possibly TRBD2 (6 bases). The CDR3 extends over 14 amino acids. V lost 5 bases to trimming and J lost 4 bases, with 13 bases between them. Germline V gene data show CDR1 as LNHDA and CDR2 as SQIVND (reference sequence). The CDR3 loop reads CASSAQLAPDTQYF. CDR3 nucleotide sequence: TGTGCCAGTAGTGCGCAACTAGCACCAGATACGCAGTATTTT.

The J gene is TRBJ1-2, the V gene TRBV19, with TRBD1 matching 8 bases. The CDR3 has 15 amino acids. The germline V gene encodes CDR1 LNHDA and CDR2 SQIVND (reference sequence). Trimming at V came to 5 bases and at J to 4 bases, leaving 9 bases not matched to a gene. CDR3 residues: CASSLGQGISYGYTF. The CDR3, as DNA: TGTGCCAGTAGTCTTGGACAGGGTATCTCCTATGGCTACACCTTC.

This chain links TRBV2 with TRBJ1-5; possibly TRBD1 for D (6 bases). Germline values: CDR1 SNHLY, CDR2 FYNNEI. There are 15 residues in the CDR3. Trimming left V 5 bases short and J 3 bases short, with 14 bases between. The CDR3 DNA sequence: TGTGCCAGCAGTCGAGACAGGCCAGACAATCAGCCCCAGCATTTT. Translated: CASSRDRPDNQPQHF.

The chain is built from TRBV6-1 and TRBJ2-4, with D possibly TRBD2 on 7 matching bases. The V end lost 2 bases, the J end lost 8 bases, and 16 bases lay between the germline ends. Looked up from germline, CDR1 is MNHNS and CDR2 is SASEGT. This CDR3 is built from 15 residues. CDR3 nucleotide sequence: TGTGCCAGCAGTGAATTGGGAGAGGGGGGGTACATTCAGTACTTC. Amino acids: CASSELGEGGYIQYF.

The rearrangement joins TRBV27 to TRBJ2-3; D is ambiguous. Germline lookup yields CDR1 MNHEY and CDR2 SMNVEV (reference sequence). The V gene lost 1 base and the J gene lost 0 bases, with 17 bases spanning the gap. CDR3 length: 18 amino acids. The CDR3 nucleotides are TGTGCCAGCAGTTTATACCCCGAAGCCCCAACTAGCACAGATACGCAGTATTTT. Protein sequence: CASSLYPEAPTSTDTQYF.

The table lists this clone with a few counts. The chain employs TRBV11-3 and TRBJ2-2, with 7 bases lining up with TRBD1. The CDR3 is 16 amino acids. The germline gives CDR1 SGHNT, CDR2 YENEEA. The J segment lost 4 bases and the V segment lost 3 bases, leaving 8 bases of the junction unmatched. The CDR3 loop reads CASSFDWTGATGELFF. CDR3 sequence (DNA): TGTGCCAGCAGCTTTGACTGGACAGGAGCCACCGGGGAGCTGTTTTTT.

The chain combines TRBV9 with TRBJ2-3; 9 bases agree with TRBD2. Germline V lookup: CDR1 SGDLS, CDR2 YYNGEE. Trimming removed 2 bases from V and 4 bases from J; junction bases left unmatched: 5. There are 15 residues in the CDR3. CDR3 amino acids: CASSVGLASADTQYF. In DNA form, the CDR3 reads TGTGCCAGCAGCGTTGGACTAGCGAGCGCAGATACGCAGTATTTT.

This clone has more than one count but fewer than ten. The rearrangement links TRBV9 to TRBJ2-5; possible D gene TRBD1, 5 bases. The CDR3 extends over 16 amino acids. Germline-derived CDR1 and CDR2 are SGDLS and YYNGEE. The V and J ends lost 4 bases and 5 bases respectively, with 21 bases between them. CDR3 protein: CASSPQVTWGQETQYF. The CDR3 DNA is TGTGCCAGCAGCCCCCAAGTAACCTGGGGCCAGGAGACCCAGTACTTC.

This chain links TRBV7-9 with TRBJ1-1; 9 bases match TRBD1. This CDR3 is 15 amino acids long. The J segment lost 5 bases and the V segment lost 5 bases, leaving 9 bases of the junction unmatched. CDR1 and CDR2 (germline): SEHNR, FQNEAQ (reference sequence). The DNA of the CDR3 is TGTGCCAGCAGCCCGGGACAGGGTAATGGAACTGAAGCTTTCTTT. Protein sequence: CASSPGQGNGTEAFF.

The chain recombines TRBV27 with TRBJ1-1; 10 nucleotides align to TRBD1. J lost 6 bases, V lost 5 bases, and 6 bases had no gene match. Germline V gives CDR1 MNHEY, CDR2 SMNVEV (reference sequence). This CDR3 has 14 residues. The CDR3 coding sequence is TGTGCCAGCAGTGCCGACAGGGGGCTGGCTGAAGCTTTCTTT. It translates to CASSADRGLAEAFF.

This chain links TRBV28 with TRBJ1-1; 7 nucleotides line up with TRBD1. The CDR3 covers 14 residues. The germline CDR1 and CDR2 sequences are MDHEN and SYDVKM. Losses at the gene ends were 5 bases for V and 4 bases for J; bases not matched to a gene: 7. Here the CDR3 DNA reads TGTGCCAGCAGTGGGACCGACAGGGCCACTGAAGCTTTCTTT. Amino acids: CASSGTDRATEAFF.

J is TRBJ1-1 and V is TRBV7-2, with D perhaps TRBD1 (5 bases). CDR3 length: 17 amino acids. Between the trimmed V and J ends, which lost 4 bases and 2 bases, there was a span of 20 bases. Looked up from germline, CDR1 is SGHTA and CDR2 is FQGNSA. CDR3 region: CASSSLRNSGGNTEAFF. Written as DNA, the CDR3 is TGTGCCAGCAGCTCCTTACGGAACTCCGGGGGAAACACTGAAGCTTTCTTT.

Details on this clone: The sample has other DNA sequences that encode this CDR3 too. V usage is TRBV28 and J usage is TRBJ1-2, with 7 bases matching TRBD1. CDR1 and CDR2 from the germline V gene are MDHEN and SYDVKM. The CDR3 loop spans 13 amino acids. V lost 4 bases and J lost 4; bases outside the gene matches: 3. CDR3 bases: TGTGCCAGCAGTTCGGGACAGCTCTATGGCTACACCTTC. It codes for CASSSGQLYGYTF.

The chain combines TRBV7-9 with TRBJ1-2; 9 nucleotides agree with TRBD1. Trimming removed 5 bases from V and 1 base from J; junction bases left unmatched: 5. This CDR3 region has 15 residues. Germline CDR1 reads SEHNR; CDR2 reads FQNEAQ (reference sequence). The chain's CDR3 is CASSLEGQGNYGYTF. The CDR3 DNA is TGTGCCAGCAGCCTAGAGGGACAGGGTAACTATGGCTACACCTTC.

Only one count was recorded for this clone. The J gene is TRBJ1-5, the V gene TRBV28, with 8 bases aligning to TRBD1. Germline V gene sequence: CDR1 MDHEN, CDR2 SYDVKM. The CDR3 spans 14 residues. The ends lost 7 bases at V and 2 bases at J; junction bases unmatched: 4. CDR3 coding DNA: TGTGCCAGCAAAACAGGGGGTGGCAATCAGCCCCAGCATTTT. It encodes CASKTGGGNQPQHF.

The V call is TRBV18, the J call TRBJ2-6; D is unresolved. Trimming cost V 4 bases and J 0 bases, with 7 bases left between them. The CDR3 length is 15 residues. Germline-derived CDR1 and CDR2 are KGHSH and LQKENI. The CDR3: CASSRGLSGANVLTF. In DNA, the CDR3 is TGTGCCAGCTCACGCGGCCTCTCTGGGGCCAACGTCCTGACTTTC.

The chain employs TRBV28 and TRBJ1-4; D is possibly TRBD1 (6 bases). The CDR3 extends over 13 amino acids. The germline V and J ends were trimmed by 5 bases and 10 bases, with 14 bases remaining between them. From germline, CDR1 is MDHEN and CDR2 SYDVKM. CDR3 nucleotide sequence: TGTGCCAGCAGTCTCGGCGGGGGCCGAAAACTGTTTTTT. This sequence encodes CASSLGGGRKLFF.

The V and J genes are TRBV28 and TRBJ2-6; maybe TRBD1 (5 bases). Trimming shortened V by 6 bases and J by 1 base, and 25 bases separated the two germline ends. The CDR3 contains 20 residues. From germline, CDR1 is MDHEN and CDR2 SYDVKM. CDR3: CASSPYGSGQGKSGANVLTF. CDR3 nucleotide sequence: TGTGCCAGCAGCCCCTACGGGTCCGGTCAGGGCAAATCTGGGGCCAACGTCCTGACTTTC.

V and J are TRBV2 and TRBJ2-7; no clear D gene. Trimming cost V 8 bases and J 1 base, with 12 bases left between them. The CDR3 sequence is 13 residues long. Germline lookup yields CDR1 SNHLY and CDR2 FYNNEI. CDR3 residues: CASLQSRSYEQYF. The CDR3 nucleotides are TGTGCCAGCTTACAGTCAAGGTCCTACGAGCAGTACTTC.

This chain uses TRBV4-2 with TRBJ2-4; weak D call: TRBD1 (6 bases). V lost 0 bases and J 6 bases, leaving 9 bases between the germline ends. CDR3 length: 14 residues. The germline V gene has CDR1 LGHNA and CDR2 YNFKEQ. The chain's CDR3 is CASSQEGALNIQYF. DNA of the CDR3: TGTGCCAGCAGCCAAGAGGGGGCACTAAACATTCAGTACTTC.

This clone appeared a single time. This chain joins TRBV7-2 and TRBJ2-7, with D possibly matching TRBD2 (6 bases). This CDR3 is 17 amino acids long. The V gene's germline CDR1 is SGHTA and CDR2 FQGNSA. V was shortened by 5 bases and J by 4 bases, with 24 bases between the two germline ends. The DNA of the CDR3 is TGTGCCAGCAGCCCCGACCCCGGGGCTAGCGACCAATACGAGCAGTACTTC. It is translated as CASSPDPGASDQYEQYF. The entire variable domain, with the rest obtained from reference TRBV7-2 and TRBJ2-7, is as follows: GAGVSQSPSNKVTEKGKDVELRCDPISGHTALYWYRQSLGQGLEFLIYFQGNSAPDKSGLPSDRFSAERTGGSVSTLTIQRTQQEDSAVYLCASSPDPGASDQYEQYFGPGTRLTVT.

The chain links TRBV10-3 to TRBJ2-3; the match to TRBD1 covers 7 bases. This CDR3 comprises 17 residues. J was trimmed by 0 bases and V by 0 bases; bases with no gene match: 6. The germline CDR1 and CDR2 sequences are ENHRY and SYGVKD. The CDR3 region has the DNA TGTGCCATCAGTGAGTCAGGGGGCACAGATAGCACAGATACGCAGTATTTT. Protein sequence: CAISESGGTDSTDTQYF.

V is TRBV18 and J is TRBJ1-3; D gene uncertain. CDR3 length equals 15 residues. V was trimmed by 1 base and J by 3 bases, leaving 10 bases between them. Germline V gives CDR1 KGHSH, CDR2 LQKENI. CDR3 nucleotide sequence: TGTGCCAGCTCACCACGACGACTCCTTGGAAACACCATATATTTT. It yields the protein CASSPRRLLGNTIYF.